This TCR beta chain is from a study of blood T cell repertoires in COVID-19 (dated by TCRdb to 2018 to 2020). Regarding the complete study: Collaborator samples came from the United States, Italy and Spain and covered acute and convalescent phases of COVID-19. The prospective study material was composed of cDNA or gDNA derived from T cells, B-cell-depleted T cells, or PBMCs. Subjects who had been exposed to COVID-19, were actively infected with it, or had recovered from it provided the deeply sampled blood TCRbeta repertoires that made up the dataset. The repertoires were released in a freely available public database meant as a resource for research on the immune response to SARS-CoV-2. The samples were drawn from the first 160 participants of the ongoing ImmuneRACE study and from over a thousand subjects provided by 6 global collaborators. Nearly every sample came with metadata listing a de-identified subject ID, COVID-19 status, age in years and sex. Where available, HLA class I and class II types were taken from metadata supplied by the sample provider and were not determined by assay-based typing.

TCRbeta CDR3 regions were amplified from genomic DNA using the immunoSEQ Assay, a bias-controlled multiplex PCR. The original methods were these. Nucleated cell counts per sample were estimated from amplification of reference gene primers within the assay. Sequence reads were collapsed and filtered to measure the absolute abundance of every unique TCRbeta CDR3 rearrangement. For each sample, productive Simpson clonality was calculated as the square root of Simpson's diversity index over productive rearrangements. In its TCRdb copy, this immuneACCESS table keeps in-frame sequences only and misses some clones. Where compared with another copy, unresolved V genes explain less than half of these, and the others have no known cause. The V and J calls and clone size are taken from that table; D and trimming were inferred from the DNA. The sample records some 160,000 clones, 80% to 90% of which are singletons. In total, the top ten clones hold 10% of the sample.

One collaborating source in Seattle enrolled patients while the patients were actively infected and followed the patients over time throughout the course of disease. Whole blood was collected in K2EDTA tubes by collaborating institutions according to the institutions' own protocols. For TCRbeta analysis, collaborators shipped samples in one of three forms: frozen whole blood, isolated PBMCs, or DNA extracted from either of those sample types. In regard to this clone: Which antigen it targets is not known. No much larger clone exists at a distance of one base, and base qualities are not known.

The paper as a whole reports these results and caveats: Clinical and demographic metadata were provided uncurated, with the amount varying by source and participant.

Including the terminal cysteine and phenylalanine, the CDR3 comprises 14 residues. The only DNA kept is the CDR3, 42 bases in frame from the first base. CDR1 and CDR2, per the germline V gene, are MNHNS and SASEGT. The V and J ends are trimmed by 2 bases and 2 bases, leaving 10 bases between them. The sequence came from a woman aged 70-85 years with COVID-19, enrolled during active disease. The material sequenced was peripheral blood. The sequence joins TRBV6-1 to TRBJ2-7; the D gene assignment is ambiguous. CDR3 protein: CASSERLPTYEQYF. The nucleotide sequence is TGTGCCAGCAGTGAAAGACTTCCCACCTACGAGCAGTACTTC.